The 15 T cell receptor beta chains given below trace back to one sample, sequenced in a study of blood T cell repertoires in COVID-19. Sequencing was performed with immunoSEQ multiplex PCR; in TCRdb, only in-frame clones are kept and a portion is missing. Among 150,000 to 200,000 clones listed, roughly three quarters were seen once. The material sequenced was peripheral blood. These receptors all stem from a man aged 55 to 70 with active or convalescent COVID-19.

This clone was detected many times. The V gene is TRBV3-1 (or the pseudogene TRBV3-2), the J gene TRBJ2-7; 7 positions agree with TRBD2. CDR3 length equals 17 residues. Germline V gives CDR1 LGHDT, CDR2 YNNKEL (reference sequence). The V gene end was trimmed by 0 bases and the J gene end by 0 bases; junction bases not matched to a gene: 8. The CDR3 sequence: CASSQERLADISYEQYF. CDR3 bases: TGTGCCAGCAGCCAAGAACGGCTAGCGGACATCTCCTACGAGCAGTACTTC.

CDR3 region: CATSRVKGQGAGVADTQYF. In DNA, the CDR3 is TGTGCCACCAGCAGAGTTAAAGGACAGGGGGCAGGTGTGGCAGATACGCAGTATTTT. The chain combines TRBV15 with TRBJ2-3; TRBD1 agrees at 11 bases. This CDR3 comprises 19 residues. Germline V gene lookup returns CDR1 LNHNV and CDR2 YYDKDF (reference sequence). V lost 1 base to trimming and J lost 4 bases; unmatched junction nucleotides: 13.

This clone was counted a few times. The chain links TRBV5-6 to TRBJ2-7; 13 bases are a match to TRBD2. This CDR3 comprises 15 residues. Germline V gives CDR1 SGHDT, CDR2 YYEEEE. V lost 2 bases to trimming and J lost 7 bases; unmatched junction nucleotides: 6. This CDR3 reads CASSFGTSGAAEQYF. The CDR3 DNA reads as TGTGCCAGCAGCTTTGGGACTAGCGGGGCCGCGGAGCAGTACTTC.

The CDR3 protein is CASSSLFQPQHF. In DNA form, the CDR3 reads TGTGCCAGCAGCTCCCTATTCCAGCCCCAGCATTTT. The chain uses TRBV7-9 and TRBJ1-5; D ambiguous. CDR1 and CDR2 (germline): SEHNR, FQNEAQ (reference sequence). V gave up 4 bases and J gave up 7 bases, with 8 bases separating them. The CDR3 covers 12 residues.

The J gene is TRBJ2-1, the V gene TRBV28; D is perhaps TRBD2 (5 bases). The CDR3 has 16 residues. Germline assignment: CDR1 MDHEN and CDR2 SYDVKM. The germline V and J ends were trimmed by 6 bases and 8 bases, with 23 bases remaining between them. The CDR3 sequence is CASSSPQRPLSDEQFF. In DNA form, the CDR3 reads TGTGCCAGCAGCTCCCCCCAGCGGCCCCTCTCGGATGAGCAGTTCTTC.

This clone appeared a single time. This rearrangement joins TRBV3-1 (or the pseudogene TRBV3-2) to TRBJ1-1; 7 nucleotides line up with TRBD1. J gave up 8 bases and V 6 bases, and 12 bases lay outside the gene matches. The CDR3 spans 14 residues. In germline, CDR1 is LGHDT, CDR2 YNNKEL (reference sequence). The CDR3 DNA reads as TGTGCCAGCAGTATATATGAAGGGACAGCCGAAGCTTTCTTT. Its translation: CASSIYEGTAEAFF.

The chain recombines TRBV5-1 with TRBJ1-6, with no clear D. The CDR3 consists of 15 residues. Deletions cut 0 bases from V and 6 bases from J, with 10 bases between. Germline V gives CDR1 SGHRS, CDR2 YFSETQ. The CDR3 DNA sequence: TGCGCCAGCAGCTTGGAACGGGGAAGTAATTCACCCCTCCACTTT. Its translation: CASSLERGSNSPLHF.

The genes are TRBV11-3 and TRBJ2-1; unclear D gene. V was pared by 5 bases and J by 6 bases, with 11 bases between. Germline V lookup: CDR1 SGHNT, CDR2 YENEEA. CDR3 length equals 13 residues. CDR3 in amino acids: CASSPSRFNEQFF. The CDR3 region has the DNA TGTGCCAGCAGCCCGTCTAGATTCAATGAGCAGTTCTTC.

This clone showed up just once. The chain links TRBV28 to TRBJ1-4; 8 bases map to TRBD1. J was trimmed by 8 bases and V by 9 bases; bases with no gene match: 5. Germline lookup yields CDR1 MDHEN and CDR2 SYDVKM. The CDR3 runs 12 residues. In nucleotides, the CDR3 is TGTGCCAGTCAGGGGGCCGGGGAAAAACTGTTTTTT. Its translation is CASQGAGEKLFF.

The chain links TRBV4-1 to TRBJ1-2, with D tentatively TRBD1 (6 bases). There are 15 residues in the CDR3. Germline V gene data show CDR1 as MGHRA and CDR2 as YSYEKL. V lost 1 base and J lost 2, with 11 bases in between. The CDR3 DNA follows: TGCGCCAGCAGCCAAGGGACAGTTATAAACTATGGCTACACCTTC. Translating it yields CASSQGTVINYGYTF.

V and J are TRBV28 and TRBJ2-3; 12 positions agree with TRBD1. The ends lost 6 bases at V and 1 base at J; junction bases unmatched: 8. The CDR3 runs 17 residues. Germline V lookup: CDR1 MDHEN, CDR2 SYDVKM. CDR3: CASSSPGQGAGTDTQYF. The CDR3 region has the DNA TGTGCCAGCAGCTCCCCGGGACAGGGGGCAGGCACAGATACGCAGTATTTT.

CDR3 in DNA: TGTGCCACCGCACAGAGCTCCTACGAGCAGTACTTC. Translated, it gives CATAQSSYEQYF. The genes are TRBV2 and TRBJ2-7; unclear D gene. The V end lost 10 bases, the J end lost 0 bases, and 10 bases lay between the germline ends. The CDR3 runs to 12 residues. CDR1 and CDR2 from the germline V gene are SNHLY and FYNNEI.

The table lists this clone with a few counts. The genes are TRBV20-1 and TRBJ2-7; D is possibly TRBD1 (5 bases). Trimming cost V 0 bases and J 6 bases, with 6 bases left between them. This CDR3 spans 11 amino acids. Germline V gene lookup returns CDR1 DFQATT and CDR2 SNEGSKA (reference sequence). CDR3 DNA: TGCAGTGCTAGAGACCAGGGCGAGCAGTACTTC. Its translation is CSARDQGEQYF.

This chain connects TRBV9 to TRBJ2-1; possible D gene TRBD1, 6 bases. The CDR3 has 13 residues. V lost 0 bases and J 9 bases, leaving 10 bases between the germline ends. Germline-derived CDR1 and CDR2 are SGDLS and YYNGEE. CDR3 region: CASSVVGQTEQFF. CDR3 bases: TGTGCCAGCAGCGTAGTCGGACAGACTGAGCAGTTCTTC.

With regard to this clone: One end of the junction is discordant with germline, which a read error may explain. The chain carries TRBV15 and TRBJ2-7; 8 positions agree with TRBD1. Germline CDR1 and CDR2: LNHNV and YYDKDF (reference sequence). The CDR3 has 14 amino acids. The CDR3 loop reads CATSRTGSSYEQYF. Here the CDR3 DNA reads TGTGCCACGAGCAGGACAGGGAGCTCCTACGAGCAGTACTTC.